The T cell receptor (beta chain) described here comes from a study of cytomegalovirus exposure and HLA in healthy donors. The study's findings and limits: Reports described diagnosis of cytomegalovirus status by the classifier as highly specific and sensitive. The authors judged a highly shared variant cluster likely a sequencing artifact.

PCR primers comprised 60 Vbeta and 13 Jbeta primers. As handled by the study authors: It was a later analysis that counted approximately 81 million unique TCR beta chains, of which some 9.9 million were shared. Generated by immunoSEQ multiplex PCR, the TCRdb table keeps only in-frame clones and is missing some. V and J calls and clone size are given by that table; D and trimming were obtained from the DNA. This table has more than 90,000 clones, roughly 80% appearing once. V lost 3 bases and J 3 bases, leaving 10 bases between the germline ends. This CDR3 spans 14 amino acids. The germline V gene has CDR1 SGHRS and CDR2 YFSETQ. As to this clone: Its target is not known.

The rearrangement joins TRBV5-1 to TRBJ2-1; TRBD2 might be the D (6 bases). The TCR comes from a man aged 35-49 years in good health and CMV-seronegative. Sequenced material: PBMCs. CDR3 region: CASSSRDFYNEQFF. In DNA form, the CDR3 reads TGCGCCAGCAGCTCCCGGGACTTCTACAATGAGCAGTTCTTC. Complete variable domain (other parts from reference TRBV5-1 and TRBJ2-1): KAGVTQTPRYLIKTRGQQVTLSCSPISGHRSVSWYQQTPGQGLQFLFEYFSETQRNKGNFPGRFSGRQFSNSRSEMNVSTLELGDSALYLCASSSRDFYNEQFFGPGTRLTVL.